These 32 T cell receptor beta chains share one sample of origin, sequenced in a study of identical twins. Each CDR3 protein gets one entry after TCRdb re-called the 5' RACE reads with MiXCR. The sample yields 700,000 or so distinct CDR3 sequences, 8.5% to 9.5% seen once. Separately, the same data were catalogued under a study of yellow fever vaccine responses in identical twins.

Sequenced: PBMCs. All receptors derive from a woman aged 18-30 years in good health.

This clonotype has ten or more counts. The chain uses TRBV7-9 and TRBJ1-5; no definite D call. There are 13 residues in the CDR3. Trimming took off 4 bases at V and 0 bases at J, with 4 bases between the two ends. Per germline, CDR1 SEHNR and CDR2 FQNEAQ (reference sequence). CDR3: CASSYYSNQPQHF. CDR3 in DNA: TGTGCCAGCAGCTATTATAGCAATCAGCCCCAGCATTTT.

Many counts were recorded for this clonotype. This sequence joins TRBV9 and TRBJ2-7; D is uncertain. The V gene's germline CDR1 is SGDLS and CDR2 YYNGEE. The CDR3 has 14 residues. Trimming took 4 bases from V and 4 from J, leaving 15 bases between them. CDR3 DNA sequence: TGTGCCAGCAGCCCTCAGGTGGACCGATACGAGCAGTACTTC. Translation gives CASSPQVDRYEQYF.

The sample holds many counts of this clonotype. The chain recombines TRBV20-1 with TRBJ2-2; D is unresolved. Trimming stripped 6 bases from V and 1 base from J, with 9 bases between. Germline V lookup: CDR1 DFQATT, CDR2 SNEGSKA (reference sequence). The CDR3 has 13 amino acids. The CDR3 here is CSAPWRNTGELFF. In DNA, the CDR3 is TGCAGTGCCCCGTGGAGGAACACCGGGGAGCTGTTTTTT.

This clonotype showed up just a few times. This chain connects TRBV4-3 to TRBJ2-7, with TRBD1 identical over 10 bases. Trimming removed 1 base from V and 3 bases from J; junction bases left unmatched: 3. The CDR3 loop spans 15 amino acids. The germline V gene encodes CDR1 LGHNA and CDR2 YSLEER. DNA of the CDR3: TGCGCCAGCAGCCAAGGGCGGACAGGGGGCTACGAGCAGTACTTC. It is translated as CASSQGRTGGYEQYF.

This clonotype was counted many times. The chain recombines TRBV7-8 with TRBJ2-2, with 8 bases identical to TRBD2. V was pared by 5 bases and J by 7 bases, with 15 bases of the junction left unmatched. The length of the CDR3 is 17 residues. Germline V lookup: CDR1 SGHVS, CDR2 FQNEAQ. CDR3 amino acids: CASSPQRLAKAFGELFF. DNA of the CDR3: TGTGCCAGCAGCCCGCAAAGACTAGCGAAGGCATTCGGGGAGCTGTTTTTT.

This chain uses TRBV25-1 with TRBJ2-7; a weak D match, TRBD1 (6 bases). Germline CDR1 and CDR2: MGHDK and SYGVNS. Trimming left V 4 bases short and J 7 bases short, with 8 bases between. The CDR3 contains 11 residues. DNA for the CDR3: TGTGCCAGCAGTGGACAGGATGAGCAGTACTTC. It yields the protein CASSGQDEQYF.

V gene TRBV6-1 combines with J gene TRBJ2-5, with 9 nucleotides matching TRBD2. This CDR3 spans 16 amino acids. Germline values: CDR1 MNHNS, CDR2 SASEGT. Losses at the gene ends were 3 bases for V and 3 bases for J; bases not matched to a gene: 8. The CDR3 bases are TGTGCCAGCAGTGATAGGCGACTAGCGGAGGAAGAGACCCAGTACTTC. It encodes CASSDRRLAEEETQYF.

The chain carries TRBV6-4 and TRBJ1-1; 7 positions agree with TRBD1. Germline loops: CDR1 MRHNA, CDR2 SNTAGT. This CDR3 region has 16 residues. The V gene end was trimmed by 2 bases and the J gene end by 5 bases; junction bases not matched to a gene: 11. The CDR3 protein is CASSDLKTGRETEAFF. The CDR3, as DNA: TGTGCCAGCAGTGACCTTAAGACAGGGAGGGAAACTGAAGCTTTCTTT.

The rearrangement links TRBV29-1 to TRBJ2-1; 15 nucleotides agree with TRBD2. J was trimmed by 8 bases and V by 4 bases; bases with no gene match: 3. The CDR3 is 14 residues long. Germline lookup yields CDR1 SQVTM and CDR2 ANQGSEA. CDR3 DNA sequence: TGCAGCGTTGGGACTAGCGGGAGGGCCCATGAGCAGTTCTTC. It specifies CSVGTSGRAHEQFF.

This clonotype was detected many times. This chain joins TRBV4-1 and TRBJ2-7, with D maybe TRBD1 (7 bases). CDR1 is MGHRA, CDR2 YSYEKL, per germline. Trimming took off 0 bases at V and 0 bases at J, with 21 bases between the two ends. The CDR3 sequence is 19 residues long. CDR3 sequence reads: CASSQDRRQGDSSSYEQYF. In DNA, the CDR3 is TGCGCCAGCAGCCAAGATCGTCGGCAGGGGGACTCGAGCTCCTACGAGCAGTACTTC.

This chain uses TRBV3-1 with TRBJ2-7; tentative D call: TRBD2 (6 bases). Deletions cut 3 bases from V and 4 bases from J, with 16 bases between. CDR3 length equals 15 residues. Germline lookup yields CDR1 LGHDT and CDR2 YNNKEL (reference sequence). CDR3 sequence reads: CASSHSLVGGYEQYF. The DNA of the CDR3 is TGTGCCAGCAGCCACTCGCTAGTGGGGGGATACGAGCAGTACTTC.

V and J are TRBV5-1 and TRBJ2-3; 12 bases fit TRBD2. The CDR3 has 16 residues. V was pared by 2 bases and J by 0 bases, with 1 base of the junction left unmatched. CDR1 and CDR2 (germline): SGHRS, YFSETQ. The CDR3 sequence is CASSFGLAGSTDTQYF. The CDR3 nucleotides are TGCGCCAGCAGCTTCGGACTAGCGGGGAGCACAGATACGCAGTATTTT. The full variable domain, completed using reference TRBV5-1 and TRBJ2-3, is KAGVTQTPRYLIKTRGQQVTLSCSPISGHRSVSWYQQTPGQGLQFLFEYFSETQRNKGNFPGRFSGRQFSNSRSEMNVSTLELGDSALYLCASSFGLAGSTDTQYFGPGTRLTVL.

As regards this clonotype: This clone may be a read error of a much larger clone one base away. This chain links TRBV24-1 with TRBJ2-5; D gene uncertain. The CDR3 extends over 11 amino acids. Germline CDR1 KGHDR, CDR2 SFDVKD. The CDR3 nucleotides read TGTGCCACCAGCCAAACAGAGGCCCAGTACTTC. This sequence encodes CATSQTEAQYF.

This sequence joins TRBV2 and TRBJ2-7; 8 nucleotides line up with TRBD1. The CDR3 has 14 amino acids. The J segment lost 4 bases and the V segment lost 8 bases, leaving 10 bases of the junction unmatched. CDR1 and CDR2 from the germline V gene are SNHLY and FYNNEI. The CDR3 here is CASEDRVGQYEQYF. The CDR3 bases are TGTGCCAGCGAGGACAGGGTAGGGCAGTACGAGCAGTACTTC. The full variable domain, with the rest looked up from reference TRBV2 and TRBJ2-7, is EPEVTQTPSHQVTQMGQEVILRCVPISNHLYFYWYRQILGQKVEFLVSFYNNEISEKSEIFDDQFSVERPDGSNFTLKIRSTKLEDSAMYFCASEDRVGQYEQYFGPGTRLTVT.

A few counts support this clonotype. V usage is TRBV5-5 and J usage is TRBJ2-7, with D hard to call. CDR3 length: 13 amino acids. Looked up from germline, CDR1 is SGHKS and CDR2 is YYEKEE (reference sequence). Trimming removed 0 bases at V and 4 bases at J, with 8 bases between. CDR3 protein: CASSLDGHYEQYF. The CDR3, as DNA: TGTGCCAGCAGCTTGGATGGTCATTACGAGCAGTACTTC.

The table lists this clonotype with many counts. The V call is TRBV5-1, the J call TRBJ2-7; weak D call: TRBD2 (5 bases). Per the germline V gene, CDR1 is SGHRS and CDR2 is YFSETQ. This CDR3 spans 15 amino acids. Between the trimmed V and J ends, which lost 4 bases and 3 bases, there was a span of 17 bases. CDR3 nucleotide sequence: TGCGCCAGCAGCCCGAAGGCCGGAGGCCTCTACGAGCAGTACTTC. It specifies CASSPKAGGLYEQYF.

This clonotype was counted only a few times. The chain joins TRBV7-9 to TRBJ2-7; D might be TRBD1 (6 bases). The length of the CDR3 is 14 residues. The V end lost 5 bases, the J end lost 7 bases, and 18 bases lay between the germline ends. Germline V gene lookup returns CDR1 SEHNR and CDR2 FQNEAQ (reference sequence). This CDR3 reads CASSPRGASGEQYF. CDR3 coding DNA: TGTGCCAGCAGCCCCAGGGGAGCTTCGGGGGAGCAGTACTTC.

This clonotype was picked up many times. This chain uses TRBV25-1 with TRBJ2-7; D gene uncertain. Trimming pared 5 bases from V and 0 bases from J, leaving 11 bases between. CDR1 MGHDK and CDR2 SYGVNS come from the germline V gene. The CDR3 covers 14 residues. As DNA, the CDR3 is TGTGCCAGCAGTCTAAGCCTAAGCTCCTACGAGCAGTACTTC. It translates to CASSLSLSSYEQYF.

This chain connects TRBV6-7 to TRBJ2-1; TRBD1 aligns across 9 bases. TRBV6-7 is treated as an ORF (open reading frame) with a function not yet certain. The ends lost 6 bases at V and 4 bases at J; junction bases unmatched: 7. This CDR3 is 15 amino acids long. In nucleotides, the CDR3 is TGTGCCAGCAGCCCCGACAGGGGGGAATACAATGAGCAGTTCTTC. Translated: CASSPDRGEYNEQFF.

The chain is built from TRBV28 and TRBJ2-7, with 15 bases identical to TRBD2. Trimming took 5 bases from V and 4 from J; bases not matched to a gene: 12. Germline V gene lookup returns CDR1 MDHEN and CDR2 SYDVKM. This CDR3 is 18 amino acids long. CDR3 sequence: CASSPLGTSGGQRYEQYF. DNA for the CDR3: TGTGCCAGCAGTCCGCTTGGGACTAGCGGGGGGCAACGATACGAGCAGTACTTC. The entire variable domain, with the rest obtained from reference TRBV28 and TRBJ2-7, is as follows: DVKVTQSSRYLVKRTGEKVFLECVQDMDHENMFWYRQDPGLGLRLIYFSYDVKMKEKGDIPEGYSVSREKKERFSLILESASTNQTSMYLCASSPLGTSGGQRYEQYFGPGTRLTVT.

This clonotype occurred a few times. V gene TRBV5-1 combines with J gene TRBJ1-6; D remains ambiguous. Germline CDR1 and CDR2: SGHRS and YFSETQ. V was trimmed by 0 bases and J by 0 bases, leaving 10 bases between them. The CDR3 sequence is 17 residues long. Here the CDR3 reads CASSLDGWSSYNSPLHF. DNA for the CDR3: TGCGCCAGCAGCTTGGACGGCTGGAGCTCCTATAATTCACCCCTCCACTTT.

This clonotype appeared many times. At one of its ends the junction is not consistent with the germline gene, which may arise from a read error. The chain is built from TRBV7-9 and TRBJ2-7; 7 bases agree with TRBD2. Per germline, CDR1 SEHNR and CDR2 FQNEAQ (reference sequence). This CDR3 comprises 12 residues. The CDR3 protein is CASSLGGGEQYF. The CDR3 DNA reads TGCGCCAGCAGCCTGGGCGGGGGCGAGCAGTACTTC.

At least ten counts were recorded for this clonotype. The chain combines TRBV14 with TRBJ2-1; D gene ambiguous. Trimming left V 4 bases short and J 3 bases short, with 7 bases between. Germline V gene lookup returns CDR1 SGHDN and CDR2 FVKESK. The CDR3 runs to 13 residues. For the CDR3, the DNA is TGTGCCAGCAGCCTATCCTTCTACAATGAGCAGTTCTTC. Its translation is CASSLSFYNEQFF.

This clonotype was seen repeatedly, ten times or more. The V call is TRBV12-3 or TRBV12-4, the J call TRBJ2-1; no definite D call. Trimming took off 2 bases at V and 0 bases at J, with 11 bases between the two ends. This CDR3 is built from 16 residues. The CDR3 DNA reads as TGTGCCAGCAGTTTATTCTCACAGAGCTCCTACAATGAGCAGTTCTTC. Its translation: CASSLFSQSSYNEQFF.

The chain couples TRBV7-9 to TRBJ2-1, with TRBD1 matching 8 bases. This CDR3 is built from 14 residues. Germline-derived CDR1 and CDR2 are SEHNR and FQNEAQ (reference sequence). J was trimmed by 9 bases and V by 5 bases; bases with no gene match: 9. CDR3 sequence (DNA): TGTGCCAGCAGCCCCCTTTCAGGGGGCGGTGAGCAGTTCTTC. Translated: CASSPLSGGGEQFF.

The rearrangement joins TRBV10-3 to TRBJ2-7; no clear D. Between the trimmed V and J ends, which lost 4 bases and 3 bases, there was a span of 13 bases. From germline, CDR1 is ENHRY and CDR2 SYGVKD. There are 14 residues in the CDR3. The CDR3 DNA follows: TGTGCCATCAGTGCCCAGTTCGGAATCTACGAGCAGTACTTC. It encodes CAISAQFGIYEQYF.

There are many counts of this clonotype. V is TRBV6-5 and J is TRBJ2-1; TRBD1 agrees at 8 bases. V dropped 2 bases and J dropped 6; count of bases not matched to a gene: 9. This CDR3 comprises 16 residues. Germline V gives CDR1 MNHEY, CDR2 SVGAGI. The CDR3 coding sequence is TGTGCCAGCAGTTACCCAGGACAGGGCAGTGGCAATGAGCAGTTCTTC. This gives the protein CASSYPGQGSGNEQFF.

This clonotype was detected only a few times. This CDR3 is CASKISGGETQYF. DNA for the CDR3: TGTGCCAGCAAGATTAGCGGGGGGGAGACCCAGTACTTC. The chain employs TRBV27 and TRBJ2-5; 10 bases match TRBD2. The CDR3 loop spans 13 amino acids. Germline V gene lookup returns CDR1 MNHEY and CDR2 SMNVEV (reference sequence). V shed 7 bases, J shed 5 bases, and the junction held 4 bases outside the gene matches.

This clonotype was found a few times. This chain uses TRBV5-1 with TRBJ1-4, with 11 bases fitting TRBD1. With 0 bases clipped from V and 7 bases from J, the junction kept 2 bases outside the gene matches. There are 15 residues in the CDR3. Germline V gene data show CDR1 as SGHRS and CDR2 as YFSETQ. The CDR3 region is CASSLDGTGGEKLFF. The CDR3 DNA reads TGCGCCAGCAGCTTGGACGGGACAGGGGGTGAAAAACTGTTTTTT.

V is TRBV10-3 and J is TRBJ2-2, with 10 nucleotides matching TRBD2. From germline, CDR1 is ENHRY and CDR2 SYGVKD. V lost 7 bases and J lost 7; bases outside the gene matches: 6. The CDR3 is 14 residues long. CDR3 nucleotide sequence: TGTGCCATCACAGCGCTAGCGGGAGTCGGGGAGCTGTTTTTT. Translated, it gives CAITALAGVGELFF.

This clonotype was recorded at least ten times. The CDR3 is CSVGDNEQFF. The CDR3 bases are TGCAGCGTTGGGGACAATGAGCAGTTCTTC. V and J are TRBV29-1 and TRBJ2-1; no firm D call. V lost 4 bases and J 5 bases, leaving 3 bases between the germline ends. There are 10 residues in the CDR3. CDR1 and CDR2 (germline): SQVTM, ANQGSEA.

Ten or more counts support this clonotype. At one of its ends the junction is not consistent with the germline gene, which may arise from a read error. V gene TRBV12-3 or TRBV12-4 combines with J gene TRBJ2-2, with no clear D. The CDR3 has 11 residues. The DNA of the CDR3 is TGTGCCAGCAGTGTAGCCGGGGAGCTGTTTTTT. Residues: CASSVAGELFF.